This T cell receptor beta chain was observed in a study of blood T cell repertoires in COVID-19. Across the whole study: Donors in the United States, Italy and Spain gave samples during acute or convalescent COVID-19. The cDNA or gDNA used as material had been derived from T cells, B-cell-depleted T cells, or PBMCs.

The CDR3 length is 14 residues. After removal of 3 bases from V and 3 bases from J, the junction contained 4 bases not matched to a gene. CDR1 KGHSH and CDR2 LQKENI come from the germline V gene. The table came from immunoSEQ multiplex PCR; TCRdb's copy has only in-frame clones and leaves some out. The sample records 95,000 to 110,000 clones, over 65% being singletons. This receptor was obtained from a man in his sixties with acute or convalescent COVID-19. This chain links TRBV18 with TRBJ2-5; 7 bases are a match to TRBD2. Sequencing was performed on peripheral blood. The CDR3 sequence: CASSPGGGKETQYF. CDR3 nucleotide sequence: TGTGCCAGCTCACCGGGCGGGGGAAAAGAGACCCAGTACTTC.